This T cell receptor beta chain was sequenced during a study of graft-versus-host responses after intestinal transplantation. Overall study: The recipients all started with anti-thymocyte globulin induction and then took tacrolimus and steroids for around three years.

The CDR3 consists of 11 residues. CDR1 is DFQATT and CDR2 is SNEGSKA in the germline V gene (reference sequence). Trimming pared 3 bases from V and 5 bases from J, leaving 7 bases between. Whole-study findings and limits: The study associated peak circulating GvH clone levels with early post-transplant HvG declines. Investigators detected GvH clones in recipient marrow, with some emerging earlier in ileum or blood.

The assay was immunoSEQ multiplex PCR, and TCRdb's table has in-frame clones only and misses some. Of approximately 99,000 clones in the sample, 75% to 95% were seen once. Notes on this clone: Its antigen is currently unknown.

The J gene is TRBJ2-5, the V gene TRBV20-1; perhaps TRBD2 as D (5 bases). This clonotype originated in a human donor who was the organ donor for an intestinal transplant. Sequencing was performed on unstimulated CD4+ T cells sorted from spleen or lymph node cells, taken before transplant. Here the CDR3 reads CSASKRETQYF. The DNA of the CDR3 is TGCAGTGCTAGTAAGCGGGAGACCCAGTACTTC.